This T cell receptor (beta chain) was identified in a study of T cell repertoires in cytomegalovirus infection. One entry per CDR3 protein, called by TCRdb with MiXCR from the reads. The sample has some 600,000 distinct CDR3 sequences; about 24% are singletons. This clonotype occurred a few times. Losses at the gene ends were 7 bases for V and 4 bases for J; bases not matched to a gene: 6. The germline V gene has CDR1 MNHNY and CDR2 SVGAGI (reference sequence). This CDR3 contains 13 residues. This chain uses TRBV6-6 with TRBJ2-5; TRBD1 matches at 7 bases. This TCR was sampled from a human donor in good health (CMV status not recorded). Some clones in this sample may be carry-over from other donors' samples. The sample taken for sequencing was CD8+ T cells from PBMCs. Here the CDR3 DNA reads TGTGCCAGCAATATAGGGGGCGCAGAGACCCAGTACTTC. Its protein product is CASNIGGAETQYF.